Listed below are T cell receptor beta chains from one sample, sequenced in a study of OX40 agonist ivuxolimab in advanced cancers. Assay: immunoSEQ multiplex PCR; the TCRdb copy retains only in-frame clones and omits some. The sample has 80,000 to 100,000 clones; around 92% are singletons. Sequencing used CD4+ or CD8+ T cells sorted from blood, obtained in a trial of the OX40 agonist ivuxolimab. All receptors derive from an adult with an advanced solid tumor such as melanoma, head and neck, liver or kidney cancer. CDR3s include the opening cysteine and the closing phenylalanine or tryptophan. D genes are given only for firm matches. Expanded clones are given a class, and other clones once, few, many or no size at all.

j_call clone_size d_call v_call cdr3_aa cdr3_nt
TRBJ2-7 - TRBD2 TRBV5-4 CASSSSGRLYEQYF TGTGCCAGCAGCTCTAGCGGGAGGTTATACGAGCAGTACTTC
TRBJ2-3 - - TRBV7-9 CASSPQRNTDTQYF TGTGCCAGCAGCCCCCAGCGGAACACAGATACGCAGTATTTT
TRBJ2-6 - - TRBV21-1 CASSKSGTIRSGANVLTF TGTGCCAGCAGCAAATCCGGGACAATACGCTCTGGGGCCAACGTCCTGACTTTC
TRBJ2-5 - - TRBV2 CASSREGAPETQYF TGTGCCAGCAGTCGGGAGGGGGCCCCAGAGACCCAGTACTTC
TRBJ2-7 - - TRBV7-9 CASSFDSYEQYF TGTGCCAGCAGCTTCGACTCTTACGAGCAGTACTTC
TRBJ2-3 - - TRBV27 CASRVQPSTDTQYF TGTGCCAGCAGAGTCCAGCCGAGTACAGATACGCAGTATTTT
TRBJ1-1 - - TRBV27 CASNPGSGRNTEAFF TGTGCCAGCAATCCCGGGAGCGGAAGGAACACTGAAGCTTTCTTT
TRBJ2-2 - - TRBV30 CAWMWVEPGELFF TGTGCCTGGATGTGGGTGGAACCCGGGGAGCTGTTTTTT
TRBJ2-7 - TRBD1 TRBV19 CASSPYLRQGAYEQYF TGTGCCAGTAGTCCCTATTTAAGACAGGGGGCATACGAGCAGTACTTC
TRBJ1-2 - - TRBV7-9 CASSSRGGGPYGYTF TGTGCCAGCAGCTCTAGAGGGGGGGGGCCCTATGGCTACACCTTC
TRBJ1-2 - - TRBV30 CAWSPPGQGNYGYTF TGTGCCTGGAGTCCCCCGGGACAAGGAAACTATGGCTACACCTTC
TRBJ2-5 - - TRBV30 CAWSVGGGETQYF TGTGCCTGGAGTGTCGGGGGTGGAGAGACCCAGTACTTC
TRBJ1-5 few - TRBV4-1 CASSPEGLKGNQPQHF TGCGCCAGCAGCCCCGAGGGCCTTAAGGGCAATCAGCCCCAGCATTTT
TRBJ1-2 - TRBD1 TRBV14 CASSQVGQGHGYTF TGTGCCAGCAGCCAAGTCGGACAGGGCCATGGCTACACCTTC
TRBJ2-7 - - TRBV7-2 CASSLTGYEQYF TGTGCCAGCAGCTTAACCGGGTACGAGCAGTACTTC
TRBJ2-7 - TRBD1 TRBV10-3 CAISRDREQREQYF TGTGCCATCAGCCGAGACAGGGAACAGAGAGAGCAGTACTTC
TRBJ2-3 - TRBD2 TRBV7-3 CASSNSPGLAGEDTQYF TGTGCCAGCAGCAACTCGCCGGGACTAGCGGGAGAAGATACGCAGTATTTT
TRBJ2-3 - TRBD2 TRBV5-4 CASSSSSGSTDTQYF TGTGCCAGCAGCTCATCTAGCGGGAGTACAGATACGCAGTATTTT
TRBJ1-6 medium-sized TRBD1 TRBV25-1 CASSDADRGWNSPLHF TGTGCCAGCAGTGATGCGGACAGGGGATGGAATTCACCCCTCCACTTT
TRBJ2-5 - - TRBV6-1 CASRGLAQETQYF TGTGCCAGCAGGGGACTGGCACAAGAGACCCAGTACTTC
TRBJ2-1 - - TRBV5-4 CASSEKGSYNEQFF TGTGCCAGCAGCGAAAAAGGGTCCTACAATGAGCAGTTCTTC
TRBJ1-3 few - TRBV7-7 CASSPGPRTTISGNTIYF TGTGCTAGCAGCCCCGGTCCGCGAACCACAATCTCTGGAAACACCATATATTTT
TRBJ2-3 - TRBD2 TRBV19 CASSPKVAGGLGQYF TGTGCCAGTAGTCCCAAGGTGGCGGGGGGGCTGGGGCAGTATTTT
TRBJ1-1 - - TRBV29-1 CSVGQEPGLTEAFF TGCAGCGTTGGGCAAGAGCCGGGACTGACTGAAGCTTTCTTT
TRBJ2-2 - TRBD2 TRBV5-8 CASSPMLLAGGPGTGELFF TGTGCCAGCAGCCCCATGCTCCTAGCGGGGGGGCCGGGCACCGGGGAGCTGTTTTTT
TRBJ2-7 - - TRBV5-1 CASSLLGVTYEQYF TGCGCCAGCAGCTTATTAGGGGTCACCTACGAGCAGTACTTC
TRBJ2-5 - - TRBV12-5 CASGLVNMETQYF TGTGCTAGTGGTTTGGTAAACATGGAGACCCAGTACTTC
TRBJ1-2 few - TRBV6-5 CASSYSSNYGYTF TGTGCCAGCAGTTACTCAAGTAACTATGGCTACACCTTC
TRBJ2-7 - TRBD2 TRBV13 CASSPTSVFFHEQYF TGTGCCAGCAGCCCCACTAGCGTTTTTTTCCACGAGCAGTACTTC
TRBJ2-3 - TRBD2 TRBV18 CASSPLPGLAGRSVDTQYF TGTGCCAGCTCACCCCTTCCGGGACTAGCGGGACGGTCCGTAGATACGCAGTATTTT
TRBJ1-2 - TRBD1 TRBV6-6 CASRGQGAGYGYTF TGTGCCAGCAGGGGACAGGGGGCCGGCTATGGCTACACCTTC
TRBJ1-5 many - TRBV30 CAWSVLGPSNQPQHF TGTGCCTGGAGTGTACTGGGACCGAGCAATCAGCCCCAGCATTTT
TRBJ2-1 - - TRBV9 CASSVRWKELRIAVLPYNEQFF TGTGCCAGCAGCGTACGTTGGAAGGAACTTCGAATAGCGGTCCTTCCTTACAATGAGCAGTTCTTC
TRBJ2-7 - - TRBV13 CASSLSQGVYEQYF TGTGCCAGCAGCTTATCCCAGGGTGTCTACGAGCAGTACTTC
TRBJ1-2 - TRBD1 TRBV6-1 CASITGTEIYGYTF TGTGCCAGCATTACCGGGACAGAGATCTATGGCTACACCTTC
TRBJ1-2 - TRBD1 TRBV30 CAWSAGTVYPDTF TGTGCCTGGAGTGCCGGGACAGTTTATCCGGACACCTTC
TRBJ2-5 - TRBD1 TRBV27 CASSLRGTVQETQYF TGTGCCAGCAGTTTAAGGGGGACAGTACAAGAGACCCAGTACTTC
TRBJ2-7 - - TRBV4-1 CASSQDGQRFYEQYF TGCGCCAGCAGCCAAGATGGGCAGCGGTTCTACGAGCAGTACTTC
TRBJ2-7 - - TRBV18 CASSPGSLASEQYF TGTGCCAGCTCACCAGGGTCTCTGGCATCAGAGCAGTACTTC
TRBJ2-7 - TRBD2 TRBV5-1 CASSTDGRAYEQYF TGCGCCAGCAGCACTGACGGGAGGGCGTACGAGCAGTACTTC
TRBJ1-1 - - TRBV10-3 CAISDSGINTEAFF TGTGCCATCAGTGATTCCGGAATCAACACTGAAGCTTTCTTT
TRBJ1-4 - - TRBV19 CASSSGSTNEKLFF TGTGCCAGTAGTTCAGGGTCAACTAATGAAAAACTGTTTTTT
TRBJ1-4 - TRBD1 TRBV10-3 CAISPGQGREKLFF TGTGCCATCAGCCCGGGACAGGGAAGGGAAAAACTGTTTTTT
TRBJ1-1 - - TRBV5-1 CASSPLAGFDTEAFF TGCGCCAGCAGCCCCTTGGCCGGGTTCGACACTGAAGCTTTCTTT
TRBJ1-5 - TRBD1 TRBV6-1 CASSGQGYQPQHF TGTGCCAGCAGTGGACAGGGCTATCAGCCCCAGCATTTT
TRBJ2-7 - - TRBV6-1 CASSEGFYEQYF TGTGCCAGCAGTGAAGGGTTCTACGAGCAGTACTTC
TRBJ2-5 - - TRBV19 CASRGRGRETQYF TGTGCCAGTAGGGGCAGGGGAAGAGAGACCCAGTACTTC
TRBJ2-5 - - TRBV5-4 CASSLGTQETQYF TGTGCCAGCAGCTTGGGTACCCAGGAGACCCAGTACTTC
TRBJ2-1 - - TRBV2 CASGKETVAYNEQFF TGTGCCAGCGGTAAGGAGACGGTCGCTTACAATGAGCAGTTCTTC
TRBJ1-5 - - TRBV4-1 CASSQEGSLPMPQHF TGCGCCAGCAGCCAAGAGGGCTCCCTCCCAATGCCCCAGCATTTT
TRBJ2-1 - - TRBV11-2 CASSFFGRRAYNEQFF TGTGCCAGCAGCTTTTTCGGACGGAGGGCCTACAATGAGCAGTTCTTC
TRBJ2-3 - - TRBV5-1 CASSQDSTDTQYF TGCGCCAGCAGCCAGGACAGCACAGATACGCAGTATTTT
TRBJ2-5 - TRBD2 TRBV9 CASSVDPAGDRETQYF TGTGCCAGCAGCGTAGATCCAGCGGGGGACCGGGAGACCCAGTACTTC